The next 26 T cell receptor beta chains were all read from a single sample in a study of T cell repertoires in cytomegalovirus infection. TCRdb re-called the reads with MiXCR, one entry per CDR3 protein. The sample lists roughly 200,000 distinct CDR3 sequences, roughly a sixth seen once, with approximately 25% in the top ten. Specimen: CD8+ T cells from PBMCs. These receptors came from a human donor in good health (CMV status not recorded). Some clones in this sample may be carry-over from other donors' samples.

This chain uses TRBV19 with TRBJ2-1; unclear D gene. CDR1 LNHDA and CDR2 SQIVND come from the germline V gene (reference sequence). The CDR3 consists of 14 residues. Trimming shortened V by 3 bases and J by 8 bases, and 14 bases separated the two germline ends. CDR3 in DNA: TGTGCCAGTAGTATTGCTCGGCGTGCCGATGAGCAGTTCTTC. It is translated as CASSIARRADEQFF.

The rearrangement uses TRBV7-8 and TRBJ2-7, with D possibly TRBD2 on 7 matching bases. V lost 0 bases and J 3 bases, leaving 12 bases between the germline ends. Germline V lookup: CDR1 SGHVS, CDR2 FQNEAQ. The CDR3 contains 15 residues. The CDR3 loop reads CASSLAGGGGYEQYF. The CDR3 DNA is TGTGCCAGCAGCTTAGCAGGGGGGGGCGGCTACGAGCAGTACTTC.

The CDR3 nucleotides read TGTGCCAGCAGCCCAGCGGGCGGGTCGGGAAGAAATGAGCAGTTCTTC. Its protein is CASSPAGGSGRNEQFF. The rearrangement links TRBV7-9 to TRBJ2-1, with a weak D call TRBD2 (6 bases). CDR3 length: 16 residues. CDR1 and CDR2 (germline): SEHNR, FQNEAQ (reference sequence). V was clipped by 5 bases and J by 7 bases, with 21 bases between them.

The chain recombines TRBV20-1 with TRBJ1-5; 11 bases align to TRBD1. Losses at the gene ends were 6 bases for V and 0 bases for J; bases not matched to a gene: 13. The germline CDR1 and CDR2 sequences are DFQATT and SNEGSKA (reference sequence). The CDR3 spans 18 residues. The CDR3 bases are TGCAGTGCCCCTTGGACAGGGGGCGCGGGTTATAGCAATCAGCCCCAGCATTTT. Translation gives CSAPWTGGAGYSNQPQHF.

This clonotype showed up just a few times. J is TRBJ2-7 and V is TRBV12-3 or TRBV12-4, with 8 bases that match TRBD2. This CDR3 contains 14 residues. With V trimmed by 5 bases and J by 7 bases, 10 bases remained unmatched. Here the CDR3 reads CASSPRLAMVEQYF. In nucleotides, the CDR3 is TGTGCCAGCAGTCCCCGACTAGCGATGGTGGAGCAGTACTTC.

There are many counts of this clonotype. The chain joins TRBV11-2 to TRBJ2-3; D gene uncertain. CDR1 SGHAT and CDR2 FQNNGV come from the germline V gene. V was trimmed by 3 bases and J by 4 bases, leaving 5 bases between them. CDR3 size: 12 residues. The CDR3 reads CASSFPSDTQYF. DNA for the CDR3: TGTGCCAGCAGCTTTCCATCAGATACGCAGTATTTT.

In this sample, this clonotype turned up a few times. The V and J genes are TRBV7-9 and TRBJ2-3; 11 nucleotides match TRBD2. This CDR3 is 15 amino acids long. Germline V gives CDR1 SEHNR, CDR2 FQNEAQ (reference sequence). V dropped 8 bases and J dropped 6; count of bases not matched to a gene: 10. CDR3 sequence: CASDFSGGAVDTQYF. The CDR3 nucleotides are TGTGCCAGCGACTTTAGCGGGGGGGCCGTCGATACGCAGTATTTT. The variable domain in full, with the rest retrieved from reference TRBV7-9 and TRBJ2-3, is DTGVSQNPRHKITKRGQNVTFRCDPISEHNRLYWYRQTLGQGPEFLTYFQNEAQLEKSRLLSDRFSAERPKGSFSTLEIQRTEQGDSAMYLCASDFSGGAVDTQYFGPGTRLTVL.

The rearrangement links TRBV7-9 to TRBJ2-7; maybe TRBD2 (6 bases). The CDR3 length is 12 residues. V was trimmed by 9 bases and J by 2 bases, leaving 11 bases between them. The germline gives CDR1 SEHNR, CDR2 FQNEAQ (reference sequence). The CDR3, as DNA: TGTGCCAGTAACGGGGGAACCTACGAGCAGTACTTC. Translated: CASNGGTYEQYF.

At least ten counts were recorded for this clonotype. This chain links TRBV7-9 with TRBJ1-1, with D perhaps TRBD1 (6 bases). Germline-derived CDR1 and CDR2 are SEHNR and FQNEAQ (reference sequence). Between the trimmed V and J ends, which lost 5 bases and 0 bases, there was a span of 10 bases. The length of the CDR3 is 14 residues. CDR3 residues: CASSPRTVNTEAFF. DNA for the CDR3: TGTGCCAGCAGCCCACGGACAGTGAACACTGAAGCTTTCTTT.

CDR3 residues: CASSWTVTEQYF. Written as DNA, the CDR3 is TGTGCCAGCAGCTGGACAGTAACCGAGCAGTACTTC. V gene TRBV5-6 combines with J gene TRBJ2-7, with a possible D match to TRBD1 (6 bases). Between the trimmed V and J ends, which lost 3 bases and 6 bases, there was a span of 10 bases. In germline, CDR1 is SGHDT, CDR2 YYEEEE. The CDR3 is 12 residues long.

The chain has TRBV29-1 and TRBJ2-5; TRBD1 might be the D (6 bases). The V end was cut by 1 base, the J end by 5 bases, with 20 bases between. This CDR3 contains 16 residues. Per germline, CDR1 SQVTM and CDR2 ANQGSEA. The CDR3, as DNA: TGCAGCGTTGAAGCGCGTAGGGGGAAGGGTCGTGAGACCCAGTACTTC. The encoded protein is CSVEARRGKGRETQYF.

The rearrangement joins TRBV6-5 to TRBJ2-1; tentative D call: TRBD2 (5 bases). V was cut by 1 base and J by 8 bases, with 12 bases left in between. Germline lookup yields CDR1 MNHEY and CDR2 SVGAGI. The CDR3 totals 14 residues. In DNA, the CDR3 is TGTGCCAGCAGTTACTTTCGGTGGGGAGATGAGCAGTTCTTC. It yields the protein CASSYFRWGDEQFF.

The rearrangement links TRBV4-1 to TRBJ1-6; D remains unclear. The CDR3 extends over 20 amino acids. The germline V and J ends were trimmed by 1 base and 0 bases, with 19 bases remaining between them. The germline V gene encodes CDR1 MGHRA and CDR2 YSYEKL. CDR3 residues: CASSQAPLAGADSYNSPLHF. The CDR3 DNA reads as TGCGCCAGCAGCCAAGCCCCACTGGCAGGCGCGGACTCCTATAATTCACCCCTCCACTTT.

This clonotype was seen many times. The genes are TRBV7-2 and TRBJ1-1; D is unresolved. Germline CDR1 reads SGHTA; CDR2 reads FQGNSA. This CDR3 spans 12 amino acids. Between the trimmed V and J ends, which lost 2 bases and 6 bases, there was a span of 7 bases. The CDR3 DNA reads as TGTGCCAGCAGCTTATTCGCCGCTGAAGCTTTCTTT. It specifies CASSLFAAEAFF.

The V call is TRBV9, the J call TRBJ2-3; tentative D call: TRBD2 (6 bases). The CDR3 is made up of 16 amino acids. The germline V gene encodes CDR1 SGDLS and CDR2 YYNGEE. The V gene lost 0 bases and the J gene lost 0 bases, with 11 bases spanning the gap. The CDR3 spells CASSVEGDSSTDTQYF. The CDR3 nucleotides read TGTGCCAGCAGCGTAGAAGGGGACTCTAGCACAGATACGCAGTATTTT. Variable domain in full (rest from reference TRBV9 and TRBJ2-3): DSGVTQTPKHLITATGQRVTLRCSPRSGDLSVYWYQQSLDQGLQFLIQYYNGEERAKGNILERFSAQQFPDLHSELNLSSLELGDSALYFCASSVEGDSSTDTQYFGPGTRLTVL.

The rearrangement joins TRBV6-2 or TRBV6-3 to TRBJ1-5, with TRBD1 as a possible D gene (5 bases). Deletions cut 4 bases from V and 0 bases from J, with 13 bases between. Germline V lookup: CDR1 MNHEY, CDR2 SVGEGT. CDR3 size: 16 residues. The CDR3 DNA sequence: TGTGCCAGCAGTTTCCCGGGGGGACTTAGCAATCAGCCCCAGCATTTT. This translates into CASSFPGGLSNQPQHF.

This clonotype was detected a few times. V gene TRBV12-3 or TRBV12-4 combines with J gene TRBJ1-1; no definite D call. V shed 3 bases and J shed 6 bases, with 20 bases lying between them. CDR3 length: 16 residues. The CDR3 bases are TGTGCCAGCAGTTTTTGTCCCTTACGACGGGAGTCTGAAGCTTTCTTT. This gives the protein CASSFCPLRRESEAFF.

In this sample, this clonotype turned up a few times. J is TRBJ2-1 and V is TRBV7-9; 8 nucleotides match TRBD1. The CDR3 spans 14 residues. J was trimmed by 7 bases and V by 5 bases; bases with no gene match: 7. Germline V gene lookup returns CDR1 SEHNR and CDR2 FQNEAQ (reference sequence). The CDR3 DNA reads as TGTGCCAGCAGCCCCCAGGGGGCGTTAAATGAGCAGTTCTTC. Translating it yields CASSPQGALNEQFF.

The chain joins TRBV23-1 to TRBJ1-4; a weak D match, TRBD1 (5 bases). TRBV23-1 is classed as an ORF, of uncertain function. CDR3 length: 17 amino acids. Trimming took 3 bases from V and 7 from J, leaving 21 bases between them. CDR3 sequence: CASSHRTAKGSREKLFF. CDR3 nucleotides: TGCGCCAGCAGTCATCGGACTGCCAAGGGGTCCCGTGAAAAACTGTTTTTT.

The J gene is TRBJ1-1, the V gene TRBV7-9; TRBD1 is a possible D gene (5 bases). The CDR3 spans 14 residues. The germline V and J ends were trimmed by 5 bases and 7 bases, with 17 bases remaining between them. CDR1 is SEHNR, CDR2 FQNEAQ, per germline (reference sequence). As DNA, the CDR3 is TGTGCCAGCAGCCAATCTAGCCGGGGGGGTGAAGCTTTCTTT. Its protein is CASSQSSRGGEAFF.

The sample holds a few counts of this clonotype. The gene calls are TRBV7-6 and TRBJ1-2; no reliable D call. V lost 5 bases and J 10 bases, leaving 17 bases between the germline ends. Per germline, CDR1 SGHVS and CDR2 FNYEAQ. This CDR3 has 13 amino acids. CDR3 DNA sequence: TGTGCCAGCAGCGACGCCTTGACTATTGACTACACCTTC. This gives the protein CASSDALTIDYTF.

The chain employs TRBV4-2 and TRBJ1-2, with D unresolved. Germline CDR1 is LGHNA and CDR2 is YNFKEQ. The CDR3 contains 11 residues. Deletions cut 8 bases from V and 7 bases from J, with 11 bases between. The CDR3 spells CASGPPGGYTF. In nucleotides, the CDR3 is TGTGCCAGCGGCCCACCGGGTGGCTACACCTTC.

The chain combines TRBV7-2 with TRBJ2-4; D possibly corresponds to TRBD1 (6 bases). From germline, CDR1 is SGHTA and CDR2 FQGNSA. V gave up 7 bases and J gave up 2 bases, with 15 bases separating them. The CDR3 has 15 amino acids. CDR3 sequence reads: CASTPSQGSKNIQYF. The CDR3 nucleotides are TGTGCCAGCACCCCATCCCAGGGGTCCAAAAACATTCAGTACTTC.

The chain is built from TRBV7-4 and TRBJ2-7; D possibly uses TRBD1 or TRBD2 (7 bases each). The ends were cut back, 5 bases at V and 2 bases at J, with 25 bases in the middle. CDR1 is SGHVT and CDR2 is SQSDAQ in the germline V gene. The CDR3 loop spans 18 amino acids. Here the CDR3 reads CASSLDSGRGLWTYEQYF. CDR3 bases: TGTGCCAGCAGCCTAGATAGTGGGAGGGGGCTTTGGACCTACGAGCAGTACTTC. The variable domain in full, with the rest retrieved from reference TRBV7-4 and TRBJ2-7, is GAGVSQSPRYKVAKRGRDVALRCDSISGHVTLYWYRQTLGQGSEVLTYSQSDAQRDKSGRPSGRFSAERPERSVSTLKIQRTEQGDSAVYLCASSLDSGRGLWTYEQYFGPGTRLTVT.

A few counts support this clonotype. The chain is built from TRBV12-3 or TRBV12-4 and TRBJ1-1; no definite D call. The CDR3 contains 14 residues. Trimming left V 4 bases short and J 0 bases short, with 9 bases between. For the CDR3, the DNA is TGTGCCAGCAGTTCGGATAGGGTGAACACTGAAGCTTTCTTT. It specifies CASSSDRVNTEAFF.

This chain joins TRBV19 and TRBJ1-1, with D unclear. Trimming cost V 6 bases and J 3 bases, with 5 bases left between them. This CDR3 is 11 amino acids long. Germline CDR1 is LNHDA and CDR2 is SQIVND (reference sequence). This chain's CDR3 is CASRDHTEAFF. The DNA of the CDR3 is TGTGCCAGTAGGGACCACACTGAAGCTTTCTTT.